Below, 27 T cell receptor beta chains from the same sample are listed, as sequenced in a study of response to subunit inactivated influenza vaccine. Each CDR3 protein gets one entry after TCRdb re-called the RT-PCR reads with MiXCR. The data show over 800,000 distinct CDR3 sequences, 21% seen once. Here the sequenced sample was PBMCs from blood, taken more than 4 days after vaccination. These receptors came from a middle-aged man who received an inactivated influenza vaccine.

The gene calls are TRBV4-3 and TRBJ1-1; maybe TRBD1 (6 bases). Germline V gene sequence: CDR1 LGHNA, CDR2 YSLEER. The CDR3 sequence is 15 residues long. Trimming took 2 bases from V and 5 from J, leaving 15 bases between them. As DNA, the CDR3 is TGCGCCAGCAGCCAAACGGGGGGGGCTGAGACTGAAGCTTTCTTT. Encoded protein: CASSQTGGAETEAFF.

The CDR3 protein is CASSPGPQGFYEQYF. The CDR3 DNA reads TGTGCCAGCAGTCCCGGGCCGCAGGGCTTTTACGAGCAGTACTTC. The chain employs TRBV25-1 and TRBJ2-7, with D tentatively TRBD1 (5 bases). Germline-derived CDR1 and CDR2 are MGHDK and SYGVNS. V lost 5 bases, J lost 4 bases, and 18 bases lay in between. The CDR3 is 15 residues long.

V gene TRBV5-1 combines with J gene TRBJ2-1; D ambiguous. CDR3 length: 14 residues. CDR1 and CDR2 from the germline V gene are SGHRS and YFSETQ. Trimming shortened V by 2 bases and J by 7 bases, and 13 bases separated the two germline ends. The CDR3 loop reads CASSLGSARNEQFF. The CDR3 nucleotides are TGCGCCAGCAGCTTAGGGTCCGCACGGAATGAGCAGTTCTTC.

This clonotype was seen a handful of times. V usage is TRBV5-1 and J usage is TRBJ2-7; 12 bases align to TRBD2. From germline, CDR1 is SGHRS and CDR2 YFSETQ. V lost 6 bases and J lost 4; bases outside the gene matches: 5. The CDR3 sequence is 14 residues long. Here the CDR3 DNA reads TGCGCCAGCAAGTGGACTAGCGGGAAGTACGAGCAGTACTTC. Its translation: CASKWTSGKYEQYF.

In regard to this clonotype: A much larger clone sits a single nucleotide away, making a read error possible. The chain links TRBV20-1 to TRBJ2-7; 9 positions match TRBD1. Germline loops: CDR1 DFQATT, CDR2 SNEGSKA (reference sequence). V gave up 3 bases and J gave up 1 base; unmatched junction bases: 4. The CDR3 extends over 14 amino acids. CDR3: CSARLGQGSYEQYF. In nucleotides, the CDR3 is TGCAGTGCTAGGCTGGGACAGGGATCCTACGAGCAGTACTTC.

The V and J genes are TRBV20-1 and TRBJ2-7; the D is unclear. The V gene's germline CDR1 is DFQATT and CDR2 SNEGSKA (reference sequence). V shed 0 bases and J shed 5 bases, with 5 bases lying between them. This CDR3 region has 11 residues. CDR3 DNA: TGCAGTGCTAGAGATGTCGACGAGCAGTACTTC. As protein: CSARDVDEQYF.

In this sample, this clonotype turned up a few times. The chain recombines TRBV7-2 with TRBJ1-5; weak D call: TRBD1 (5 bases). V dropped 1 base and J dropped 7 bases, with 14 bases sitting between them. The CDR3 extends over 15 amino acids. Germline CDR1 SGHTA, CDR2 FQGNSA. The CDR3 here is CASSLGSGTLQPQHF. The CDR3 DNA reads as TGTGCCAGCAGCTTAGGGTCCGGGACGTTACAGCCCCAGCATTTT.

The V gene is TRBV29-1, the J gene TRBJ2-1, with D hard to call. Germline loops: CDR1 SQVTM, CDR2 ANQGSEA. The CDR3 runs 11 residues. V lost 4 bases and J lost 6, with 7 bases in between. CDR3 region: CSVGVGNEQFF. CDR3 in DNA: TGCAGCGTTGGCGTCGGCAATGAGCAGTTCTTC.

The chain links TRBV20-1 to TRBJ2-1, with no clear D. The CDR3 is 10 amino acids. Germline CDR1 DFQATT, CDR2 SNEGSKA (reference sequence). The germline V and J ends were trimmed by 6 bases and 8 bases, with 8 bases remaining between them. CDR3 in DNA: TGCAGTGCCCCGTGGGATGAGCAGTTCTTC. Protein product: CSAPWDEQFF.

This clonotype was picked up a small number of times. The rearrangement links TRBV10-3 to TRBJ2-5; D is possibly TRBD1 (5 bases). This CDR3 has 15 amino acids. Germline CDR1 reads ENHRY; CDR2 reads SYGVKD. The germline V and J ends were trimmed by 0 bases and 7 bases, with 15 bases remaining between them. CDR3 protein: CAISESYGAQGTQYF. The DNA for the CDR3 is TGTGCCATCAGTGAGTCGTATGGGGCCCAGGGGACCCAGTACTTC.

This clonotype has ten or more counts. J is TRBJ2-6 and V is TRBV4-1; no definite D call. The CDR3 spans 14 residues. The germline V gene has CDR1 MGHRA and CDR2 YSYEKL. V was cut by 6 bases and J by 1 base, with 7 bases left in between. CDR3 nucleotide sequence: TGCGCCAGCAGTCCAGAATCTGGGGCCAACGTCCTGACTTTC. Translated, it gives CASSPESGANVLTF.

This chain joins TRBV28 and TRBJ1-2; TRBD1 might be the D (5 bases). The CDR3 has 16 residues. V lost 5 bases and J 4 bases, leaving 20 bases between the germline ends. Germline CDR1 is MDHEN and CDR2 is SYDVKM. CDR3 DNA sequence: TGTGCCAGCAGTACTTCACTACAGGTCGTTGGCTATGGCTACACCTTC. This gives the protein CASSTSLQVVGYGYTF.

The genes are TRBV4-2 and TRBJ2-7, with D maybe TRBD2 (7 bases). The germline V and J ends were trimmed by 5 bases and 4 bases, with 21 bases remaining between them. The CDR3 loop spans 16 amino acids. Germline V lookup: CDR1 LGHNA, CDR2 YNFKEQ. The CDR3 nucleotides are TGTGCCAGCAGCAAAAGGGGAGGGGGAATCAATTACGAGCAGTACTTC. As protein: CASSKRGGGINYEQYF.

This clonotype came up a few times. The rearrangement uses TRBV24-1 and TRBJ1-1; D gene ambiguous. The V end lost 6 bases, the J end lost 4 bases, and 17 bases lay between the germline ends. CDR3 length: 15 amino acids. The germline CDR1 and CDR2 sequences are KGHDR and SFDVKD. The CDR3 sequence: CATSPSGAAATEAFF. In DNA, the CDR3 is TGTGCCACCAGTCCCTCCGGAGCGGCGGCCACTGAAGCTTTCTTT.

The V call is TRBV12-3 or TRBV12-4, the J call TRBJ2-2; D not resolved. CDR3 size: 13 residues. V was shortened by 3 bases and J by 6 bases, with 8 bases between the two germline ends. CDR3 DNA sequence: TGTGCCAGCAGTTTTGGGATTGCCGGGGAGCTGTTTTTT. Its translation: CASSFGIAGELFF.

This clonotype has just a few counts. The rearrangement joins TRBV20-1 to TRBJ1-2; D is possibly TRBD1 (6 bases). This CDR3 region has 13 residues. The germline V and J ends were trimmed by 4 bases and 8 bases, with 17 bases remaining between them. Per the germline V gene, CDR1 is DFQATT and CDR2 is SNEGSKA (reference sequence). In DNA form, the CDR3 reads TGCAGTGCTACCCTCAGTCGGGGGCGCGGCTACACCTTC. Protein product: CSATLSRGRGYTF.

This clonotype was counted a few times. J is TRBJ2-1 and V is TRBV24-1, with TRBD2 matching over 8 bases. Trimming at V came to 6 bases and at J to 4 bases, leaving 7 bases not matched to a gene. The CDR3 loop spans 15 amino acids. Germline CDR1 and CDR2: KGHDR and SFDVKD. The CDR3 DNA sequence: TGTGCCACCAGTAGAAGGGTAGCGGGGTACAATGAGCAGTTCTTC. It encodes CATSRRVAGYNEQFF.

In this sample, this clonotype turned up many times. V and J are TRBV20-1 and TRBJ2-3; D call uncertain. The CDR3 totals 15 residues. Trimming removed 0 bases from V and 0 bases from J, with 10 bases in between. Germline CDR1 DFQATT, CDR2 SNEGSKA (reference sequence). In nucleotides, the CDR3 is TGCAGTGCTAGAGATCTTGGGCGGAGCACAGATACGCAGTATTTT. Its protein product is CSARDLGRSTDTQYF.

Here the CDR3 DNA reads TGTGCCAGCATGTGGTGGTCAGTAGCCACAGATACGCAGTATTTT. Protein: CASMWWSVATDTQYF. The chain employs TRBV5-8 and TRBJ2-3; D remains ambiguous. Germline values: CDR1 SGHTS, CDR2 YDEGEE. The germline V and J ends were trimmed by 6 bases and 2 bases, with 16 bases remaining between them. The CDR3 runs to 15 residues.

The rearrangement uses TRBV7-6 and TRBJ2-5, with D perhaps TRBD1 (5 bases). Per germline, CDR1 SGHVS and CDR2 FNYEAQ. The CDR3 totals 16 residues. Trimming shortened V by 5 bases and J by 5 bases, and 21 bases separated the two germline ends. The CDR3 spells CASSPTPGWGRETQYF. In nucleotides, the CDR3 is TGTGCCAGCAGCCCGACACCAGGATGGGGCAGGGAGACCCAGTACTTC.

The V call is TRBV15, the J call TRBJ2-2; D is unclear. This CDR3 has 13 residues. Germline V gives CDR1 LNHNV, CDR2 YYDKDF (reference sequence). V was pared by 6 bases and J by 1 base, with 6 bases between. CDR3: CATRRRNTGELFF. DNA of the CDR3: TGTGCCACCAGACGGAGGAACACCGGGGAGCTGTTTTTT. The variable domain in full, with the rest retrieved from reference TRBV15 and TRBJ2-2, is DAMVIQNPRYQVTQFGKPVTLSCSQTLNHNVMYWYQQKSSQAPKLLFHYYDKDFNNEADTPDNFQSRRPNTSFCFLDIRSPGLGDTAMYLCATRRRNTGELFFGEGSRLTVL.

The chain combines TRBV11-2 with TRBJ2-7; 9 bases agree with TRBD2. V shed 5 bases, J shed 4 bases, and the junction held 3 bases outside the gene matches. Germline lookup yields CDR1 SGHAT and CDR2 FQNNGV. The CDR3 totals 13 residues. The CDR3, as DNA: TGTGCCAGCAGCGCGGGACTAGCTTACGAGCAGTACTTC. Encoded protein: CASSAGLAYEQYF.

The V and J genes are TRBV6-5 and TRBJ1-1, with 9 bases that match TRBD1. V shed 1 base and J 1 base; nucleotides not matched to a gene: 4. The CDR3 length is 16 residues. CDR1 and CDR2 from the germline V gene are MNHEY and SVGAGI. CDR3 sequence reads: CASSYWDRDSNTEAFF. CDR3 nucleotides: TGTGCCAGCAGTTACTGGGACAGGGATTCGAACACTGAAGCTTTCTTT.

The genes are TRBV7-9 and TRBJ1-1; TRBD1 might be the D (5 bases). The CDR3 consists of 15 residues. Germline values: CDR1 SEHNR, CDR2 FQNEAQ (reference sequence). V dropped 1 base and J dropped 5 bases, with 14 bases sitting between them. The CDR3 coding sequence is TGTGCCAGCAGCTTAGACTCTGGGGGATGGACTGAAGCTTTCTTT. It translates to CASSLDSGGWTEAFF.

This clonotype showed up just a few times. This clone may be a read error of a much larger clone one base away. This rearrangement joins TRBV4-1 to TRBJ2-5; 10 positions agree with TRBD1. V was clipped by 1 base and J by 3 bases; unmatched bases: 2. Germline-derived CDR1 and CDR2 are MGHRA and YSYEKL. The CDR3 contains 15 residues. The CDR3 coding sequence is TGCGCCAGCAGCCAAGTTGGACAGGGGGAAGAGACCCAGTACTTC. This encodes CASSQVGQGEETQYF.

The V and J genes are TRBV28 and TRBJ2-7, with 12 bases matching TRBD2. V shed 3 bases, J shed 3 bases, and the junction held 12 bases outside the gene matches. In germline, CDR1 is MDHEN, CDR2 SYDVKM. The CDR3 runs 18 residues. The CDR3 loop reads CASSFIFPRTSGDYEQYF. Here the CDR3 DNA reads TGTGCCAGCAGTTTTATATTCCCCCGGACTAGCGGGGACTACGAGCAGTACTTC.

Only a few counts were recorded for this clonotype. This rearrangement joins TRBV20-1 to TRBJ2-7; TRBD2 agrees at 9 bases. Germline assignment: CDR1 DFQATT and CDR2 SNEGSKA (reference sequence). The CDR3 runs 17 residues. V shed 6 bases and J 3 bases; nucleotides not matched to a gene: 18. The CDR3 DNA follows: TGCAGTGCCACCGGGACAGATAAGCGGGGGGAATTCTACGAGCAGTACTTC. As protein: CSATGTDKRGEFYEQYF.